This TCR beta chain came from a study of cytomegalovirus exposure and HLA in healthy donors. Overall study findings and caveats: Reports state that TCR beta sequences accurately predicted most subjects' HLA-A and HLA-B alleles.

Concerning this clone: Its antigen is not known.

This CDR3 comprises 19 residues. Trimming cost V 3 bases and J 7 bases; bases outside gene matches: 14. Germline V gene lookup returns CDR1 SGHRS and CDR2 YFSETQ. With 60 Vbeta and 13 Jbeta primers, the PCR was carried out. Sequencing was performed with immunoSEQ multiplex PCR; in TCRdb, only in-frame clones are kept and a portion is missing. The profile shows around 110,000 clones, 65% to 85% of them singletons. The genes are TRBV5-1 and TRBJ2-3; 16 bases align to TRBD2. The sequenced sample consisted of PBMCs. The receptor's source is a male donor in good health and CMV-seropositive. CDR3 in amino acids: CASSSVPGLAGGVGNTQYF. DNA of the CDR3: TGCGCCAGCAGCTCAGTCCCGGGACTAGCGGGGGGGGTCGGGAATACGCAGTATTTT.